The clone carrying this T cell receptor (beta chain) has a handful of counts. The data originate from a study of response to subunit inactivated influenza vaccine. TCRdb re-analysed the RT-PCR reads in MiXCR, keeping a single row per CDR3 protein. The sample has about 180,000 distinct CDR3 sequences, nearly 9.5% seen once. V was pared by 5 bases and J by 0 bases, with 10 bases of the junction left unmatched. Germline-derived CDR1 and CDR2 are MNHEY and SMNVEV (reference sequence). There are 17 residues in the CDR3. J is TRBJ2-1 and V is TRBV27, with TRBD2 matching 7 bases. The sequencing used non-naive T cells sorted from PBMCs, collected on the day of vaccination. This receptor was identified in a man aged 50 to 60 who received an inactivated influenza vaccine. CDR3 DNA: TGTGCCAGCAGTCCCTTCCCTGGCGGGAGCTCCTACAATGAGCAGTTCTTC. Amino acid sequence: CASSPFPGGSSYNEQFF.